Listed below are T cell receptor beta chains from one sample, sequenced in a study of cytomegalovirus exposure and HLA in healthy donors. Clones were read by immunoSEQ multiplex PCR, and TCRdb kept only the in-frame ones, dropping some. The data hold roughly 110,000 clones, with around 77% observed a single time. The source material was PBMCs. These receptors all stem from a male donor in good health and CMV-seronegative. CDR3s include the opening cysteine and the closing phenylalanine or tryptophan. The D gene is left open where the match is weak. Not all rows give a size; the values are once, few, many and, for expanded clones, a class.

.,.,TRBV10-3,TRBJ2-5,TGTGCCACCGGGAGTGGGGAGACCCAGTACTTC,CATGSGETQYF
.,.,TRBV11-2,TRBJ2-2,TGTGCCAGCAGCTTCACTAATGGCGGGGAGCTGTTTTTT,CASSFTNGGELFF
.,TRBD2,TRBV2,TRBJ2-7,TGTGCCAGCAGTCCCGGACTAGGGAAGAGCTCCTACGAGCAGTACTTC,CASSPGLGKSSYEQYF
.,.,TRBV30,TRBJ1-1,TGTGCCTGGAGTCACCGACAGCCTGAAGCTTTCTTT,CAWSHRQPEAFF
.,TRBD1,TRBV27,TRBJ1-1,TGTGCCAGCAGTCCCGGGACAGGGGGAGGGACTGAAGCTTTCTTT,CASSPGTGGGTEAFF
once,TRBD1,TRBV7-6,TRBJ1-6,TGTGCCAGCAGCCCAGGGACAGGGGATTCACCCCTCCACTTT,CASSPGTGDSPLHF
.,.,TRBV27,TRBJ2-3,TGTGCCAGCAGTCAACTACTACGCCTACACACAGATACGCAGTATTTT,CASSQLLRLHTDTQYF
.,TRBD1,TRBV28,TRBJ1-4,TGTGCCAGCAGCCGACCGGGGACAGGGGTGACTAATGAAAAACTGTTTTTT,CASSRPGTGVTNEKLFF
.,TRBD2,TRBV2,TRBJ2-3,TGTGCCAGCATGGGACTAGCGGGAGTACCCACAGATACGCAGTATTTT,CASMGLAGVPTDTQYF
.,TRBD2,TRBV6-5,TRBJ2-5,TGTGCCAGCAGTTACGGGGGAGGGATGGAGACCCAGTACTTC,CASSYGGGMETQYF
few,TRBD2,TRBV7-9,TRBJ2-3,TGTGCCAGCAGCTCCACTAGCGGAGGCACAGATACGCAGTATTTT,CASSSTSGGTDTQYF
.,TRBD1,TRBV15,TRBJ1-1,TGTGCCACCAGCAGGGACAGGGATTACACTGAAGCTTTCTTT,CATSRDRDYTEAFF
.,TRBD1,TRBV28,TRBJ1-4,TGTGCCAGCACTACAGGACAGGGTGAAAAACTGTTTTTT,CASTTGQGEKLFF
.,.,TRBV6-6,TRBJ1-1,TGTGCGGGCTCCGACACTGAAGCTTTCTTT,CAGSDTEAFF
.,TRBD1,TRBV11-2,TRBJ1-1,TGTGCCAGCAGAGAAAACAGGGGGGCGAACACTGAAGCTTTCTTT,CASRENRGANTEAFF
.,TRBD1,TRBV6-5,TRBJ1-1,TGTGCCAGCAGTTACCCTCCGGGACAGGGGGAAGCTTTCTTT,CASSYPPGQGEAFF
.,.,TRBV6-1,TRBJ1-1,TGTGCCAGCACTATACAGGCGAACACTGAAGCTTTCTTT,CASTIQANTEAFF
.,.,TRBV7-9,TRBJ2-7,TGTTCCAGCAGCTTAGGCGGGTTCGGGAACGAGCAGTACTTC,CSSSLGGFGNEQYF
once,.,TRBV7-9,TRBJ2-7,TGTGCCAGCAGCCGTGAGACGCGGTCCTACGAGCAGTACTTC,CASSRETRSYEQYF
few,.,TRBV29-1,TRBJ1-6,TGCAGCGTTGAAGTCGGGGGGAATTCACCCCTCCACTTT,CSVEVGGNSPLHF
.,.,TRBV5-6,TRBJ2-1,TGTGCCAGCGCCTGGGCTCCTAACGACAATGAGCAGTTCTTC,CASAWAPNDNEQFF
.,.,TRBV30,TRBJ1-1,TGTGCCTTGACCAGGGATAGGGTTATCACTGAAGCTTTCTTT,CALTRDRVITEAFF
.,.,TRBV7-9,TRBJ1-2,TGTGCCAGCAGCTTAGTCCCAAGACAGAGCTACACCTTC,CASSLVPRQSYTF
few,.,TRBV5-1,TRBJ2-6,TGCGCCAGCCGGCAAGAGTGGAGCTCTGGGGCCAACGTCCTGACTTTC,CASRQEWSSGANVLTF
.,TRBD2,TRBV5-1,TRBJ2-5,TGCGCCAGCTCCCTAGGACTAGCGGTACAAGAGACCCAGTACTTC,CASSLGLAVQETQYF
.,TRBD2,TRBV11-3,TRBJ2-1,TGTGCCAGCAGCTTAACTAGCGGGAAGAGGTCCTACAATGAGCAGTTCTTC,CASSLTSGKRSYNEQFF
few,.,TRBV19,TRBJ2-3,TGTGCCACCAAACTGGGCCAGGGGGGTGCAGATACGCAGTATTTT,CATKLGQGGADTQYF
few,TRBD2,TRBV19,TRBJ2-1,TGTGCCAGTAGTTTAACTAGCGCCAATGAGCAGTTCTTC,CASSLTSANEQFF